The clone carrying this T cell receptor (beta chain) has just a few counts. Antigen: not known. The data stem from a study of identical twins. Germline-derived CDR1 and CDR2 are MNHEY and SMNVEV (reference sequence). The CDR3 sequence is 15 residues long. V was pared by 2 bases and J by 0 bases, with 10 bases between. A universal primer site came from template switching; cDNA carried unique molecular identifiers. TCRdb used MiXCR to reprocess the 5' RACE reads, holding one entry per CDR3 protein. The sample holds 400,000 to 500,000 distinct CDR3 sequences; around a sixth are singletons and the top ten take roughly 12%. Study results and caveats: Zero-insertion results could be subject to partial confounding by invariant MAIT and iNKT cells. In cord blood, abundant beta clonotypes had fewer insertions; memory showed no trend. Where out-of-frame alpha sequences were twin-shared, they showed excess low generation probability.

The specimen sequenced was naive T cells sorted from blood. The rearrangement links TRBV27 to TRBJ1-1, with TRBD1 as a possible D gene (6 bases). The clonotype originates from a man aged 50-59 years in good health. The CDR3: CASSLTGIMNTEAFF. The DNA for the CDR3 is TGTGCCAGCAGTTTAACAGGGATCATGAACACTGAAGCTTTCTTT.